A selection of T cell receptor beta chains follows, all from one sample in a study of T cells in Graves' hyperthyroidism and ophthalmopathy. TCRdb used MiXCR to reprocess the multiplex PCR reads, holding one entry per CDR3 protein. There are 250,000 or so distinct CDR3 sequences in the sample; approximately 16% occur only once, and around 30% lies in the top ten. Sequenced: blood. These receptors were collected from a woman aged 50 to 60 with Graves' hyperthyroidism that later progressed to Graves' ophthalmopathy. The CDR3 runs from the conserved cysteine through the conserved F or W.

TRBV18	TRBJ2-5	CASSPVQKETQYF
TRBV3-1	TRBJ2-1	CASSQRHGYNEQFF
TRBV2	TRBJ1-5	CASSEGQGWRSLQPQHF
TRBV5-1	TRBJ2-2	CASSLVSGRAGTGELFF
TRBV28	TRBJ2-3	CASSAPGLAGRDTQYF
TRBV20-1	TRBJ2-7	CSAREGGGISYEQYF
TRBV13	TRBJ2-7	CASSTSGGRGGWDEQYF
TRBV28	TRBJ2-1	CASSLLDNLGNEQFF
TRBV7-8	TRBJ2-7	CASSLGWGGARTDEQYF
TRBV20-1	TRBJ2-5	CSARGLPGRQETQYF
TRBV12-3/TRBV12-4	TRBJ2-3	CASRALRGGRARLSTDTQYF
TRBV5-1	TRBJ2-1	CASSLRGGAYNEQFF
TRBV19	TRBJ2-5	CASSMERQGSFQETQYF
TRBV2	TRBJ2-3	CASATPAGTQYF
TRBV9	TRBJ2-3	CASSMTSPDTQYF
TRBV4-1	TRBJ2-3	CASSQGPGVGTDTQYF
TRBV27	TRBJ1-4	CASRGGFGLTNEKLFF
TRBV28	TRBJ2-7	CASSDWDRVYEQYF
TRBV10-3	TRBJ2-1	CAISESAGPYNEQFF
TRBV12-3/TRBV12-4	TRBJ2-1	CASRPETWGVTEQFF
TRBV6-1	TRBJ1-1	CASGEGNTEAFF
TRBV7-9	TRBJ2-3	CASILQPATDTQYF
TRBV7-3	TRBJ2-1	CASSPQGGLAGGEQFF
TRBV10-3	TRBJ2-7	CAIGGTSGSGASYEQYF
TRBV6-1	TRBJ2-3	CDAGGFPTDTQYF
TRBV28	TRBJ2-7	CASSPRRGTSYEQYF
TRBV2	TRBJ2-1	CASMIQGKQFF
TRBV20-1	TRBJ2-3	CSAIELAGAGDTQYF
TRBV3-1	TRBJ2-1	CASSHRTSGGEQFF
TRBV20-1	TRBJ1-5	CSASGRYNQPQHF
TRBV7-3	TRBJ2-1	CASSLGQAMPGGQFF
TRBV7-9	TRBJ2-1	CASSPIISRNEQFF
TRBV7-8	TRBJ2-7	CASKKGQGGYEQYF
TRBV6-5	TRBJ1-1	CASSYWVGLNTEAFF
TRBV20-1	TRBJ2-2	CSASMSTGELFF
TRBV5-1	TRBJ2-7	CASSLVRESASYEQYF
TRBV7-2	TRBJ1-3	CASSFLPSSGNTIYF
TRBV28	TRBJ2-7	CASSPGQTAEQYF
TRBV18	TRBJ1-5	CASSPSGQAGGQPQHF
TRBV14	TRBJ2-5	CASSQEFRLGTGLRMAQYF
TRBV4-1	TRBJ2-7	CASSQEWTSGNHEQYF
TRBV6-4	TRBJ2-5	CASIPRDYRLETQYF
TRBV5-1	TRBJ1-4	CASSPTGTGEEKLFF
TRBV28	TRBJ2-1	CASSFPTGDNEQFF
TRBV20-1	TRBJ2-7	CSARDTDRGGGEQYF
TRBV10-2	TRBJ2-4	CASSEFVGAGKNIQYF
TRBV28	TRBJ2-7	CASSLKRGGLGGVLF
TRBV29-1	TRBJ2-3	CSGDYSTDTQYF
TRBV5-1	TRBJ2-3	CASSDSGRTDTQYF
TRBV30	TRBJ2-5	CAWNGDPQETQYF
TRBV20-1	TRBJ1-1	CSAMGGTGTEAFF
TRBV7-6	TRBJ2-2	CASSSTSGGTGELFF
TRBV20-1	TRBJ2-7	CSASSGRALTHSYEQYF
TRBV20-1	TRBJ2-7	CSARDTSVGSSEQYF
TRBV27	TRBJ1-1	CASRSTSRGTEAFF